The 29 T cell receptor beta chains presented below share a single source sample, sequenced in a study of T cell changes during pregnancy in multiple sclerosis. Produced via immunoSEQ multiplex PCR; TCRdb's table is partial and in-frame only. The sample shows around 57,000 clones, 90% of them seen only once. The sequenced sample was peripheral blood, obtained in the first trimester of pregnancy. Receptors were obtained from a female donor in good health, enrolled as a control in a pregnancy study.

The chain has TRBV30 and TRBJ2-2; no clear D gene. V was pared by 0 bases and J by 5 bases, with 10 bases between. The length of the CDR3 is 14 residues. Germline V gene data show CDR1 as GTSNPN and CDR2 as SVGIG (reference sequence). The CDR3 reads CAWSVLGYTGELFF. The CDR3 region has the DNA TGTGCCTGGAGTGTACTCGGGTATACCGGGGAGCTGTTTTTT.

The genes are TRBV30 and TRBJ1-6; 7 bases align to TRBD1. Trimming removed 6 bases from V and 5 bases from J; junction bases left unmatched: 7. The CDR3 contains 14 residues. CDR1 and CDR2 from the germline V gene are GTSNPN and SVGIG (reference sequence). For the CDR3, the DNA is TGTGCCTGTACTAAGGACAGGAATAATTCACCCCTCCACTTT. It codes for CACTKDRNNSPLHF.

This chain joins TRBV21-1 and TRBJ2-1; the table's D call TRBD2 went unverified against the DNA. TRBV21-1 is given as a pseudogene. This CDR3 is built from 20 residues. The CDR3 bases are TGTGCCAGCAGCAAAATAATCCAGACTAGCGGGGGAGCCCTAGAGAATGAGCAGTTCTTC. It yields the protein CASSKIIQTSGGALENEQFF.

This clone was counted a few times. The V call is TRBV11-3, the J call TRBJ1-6, with a tentative D call TRBD1 (6 bases). This CDR3 spans 13 amino acids. Trimming took 3 bases from V and 10 from J, leaving 10 bases between them. The germline V gene encodes CDR1 SGHNT and CDR2 YENEEA. The CDR3 DNA is TGTGCCAGCAGCTTCAGGGGTAACTCACCCCTCCACTTT. Translated: CASSFRGNSPLHF.

This clone was picked up one time. V usage is TRBV6-5 and J usage is TRBJ2-5; 8 bases align to TRBD1. CDR3 length equals 13 residues. Trimming took 6 bases from V and 5 from J; bases not matched to a gene: 5. Germline CDR1 is MNHEY and CDR2 is SVGAGI. CDR3: CASSRQGQETQYF. CDR3 bases: TGTGCCAGCAGCCGACAGGGGCAGGAGACCCAGTACTTC.

The chain uses TRBV30 and TRBJ1-1; 7 bases align to TRBD1. CDR1 is GTSNPN and CDR2 is SVGIG in the germline V gene (reference sequence). CDR3 length: 14 amino acids. V was clipped by 3 bases and J by 3 bases; unmatched bases: 7. CDR3 bases: TGTGCCTGGAGGACAGGGTCGTCGTACACTGAAGCTTTCTTT. Its protein is CAWRTGSSYTEAFF. The full variable domain, rest sourced from reference TRBV30 and TRBJ1-1, is SQTIHQWPATLVQPVGSPLSLECTVEGTSNPNLYWYRQAAGRGLQLLFYSVGIGQISSEVPQNLSASRPQDRQFILSSKKLLLSDSGFYLCAWRTGSSYTEAFFGQGTRLTVV.

The rearrangement links TRBV5-1 to TRBJ1-1, with 8 positions matching TRBD1. Germline values: CDR1 SGHRS, CDR2 YFSETQ. With V trimmed by 0 bases and J by 0 bases, 4 bases remained unmatched. This CDR3 comprises 16 residues. The CDR3 region is CASSLGDRPLNTEAFF. The CDR3 nucleotides are TGCGCCAGCAGCTTGGGGGACAGGCCATTGAACACTGAAGCTTTCTTT.

J is TRBJ1-1 and V is TRBV4-3; D unresolved. V shed 1 base and J shed 1 base, with 10 bases lying between them. Germline CDR1 is LGHNA and CDR2 is YSLEER. CDR3 length equals 15 residues. This CDR3 reads CASSQGRRTNTEAFF. The CDR3 DNA reads as TGCGCCAGCAGCCAAGGGCGGAGAACGAACACTGAAGCTTTCTTT.

The V call is TRBV7-2, the J call TRBJ1-2; 10 bases fit TRBD1. The CDR3 runs to 14 residues. Germline loops: CDR1 SGHTA, CDR2 FQGNSA. Germline trimming cut 1 base from V and 14 bases from J; bases unmatched to any gene: 10. CDR3 in DNA: TGTGCCAGCAGCTTAGGCCCGGGACAGGGGCCGGTAACCTTC. Its protein is CASSLGPGQGPVTF.

For this clone: The sample holds other DNA sequences that translate to the same CDR3. The chain is built from TRBV25-1 and TRBJ1-4; a possible D gene is TRBD1 (6 bases). With 4 bases removed from V and 11 bases from J, the gap between germline ends came to 20 bases. This CDR3 is built from 15 residues. Germline CDR1 and CDR2: MGHDK and SYGVNS. The CDR3 region has the DNA TGTGCCAGCAGTGGAGGAGGGGGGGGGTTCAGGAAACTGTTTTTT. Residues: CASSGGGGGFRKLFF.

J is TRBJ2-3 and V is TRBV4-3; maybe TRBD2 (7 bases). Germline V CDR1 and CDR2: LGHNA, YSLEER. Trimming left V 0 bases short and J 0 bases short, with 13 bases between. The CDR3 has 17 amino acids. In nucleotides, the CDR3 is TGCGCCAGCAGCCAAGAAGGGGGGGGCCCGAGCACAGATACGCAGTATTTT. It encodes CASSQEGGGPSTDTQYF.

V and J are TRBV7-9 and TRBJ2-1; 11 bases are shared with TRBD1. J was trimmed by 8 bases and V by 2 bases; bases with no gene match: 5. Germline CDR1 reads SEHNR; CDR2 reads FQNEAQ (reference sequence). CDR3 size: 15 residues. Written as DNA, the CDR3 is TGTGCCAGCAGCTTACCCTGGACAGGGGGCCATGAGCAGTTCTTC. Its translation is CASSLPWTGGHEQFF.

The rearrangement uses TRBV7-3 and TRBJ2-1; 7 positions agree with TRBD1. Germline V gene sequence: CDR1 SGHTA, CDR2 FQGTGA. With 3 bases clipped from V and 7 bases from J, the junction kept 9 bases outside the gene matches. CDR3 size: 15 residues. The CDR3 coding sequence is TGTGCCAGCAGCTTTCCGGGACAGAGTTTGAATGAGCAGTTCTTC. Its protein product is CASSFPGQSLNEQFF.

The chain joins TRBV9 to TRBJ2-7, with D possibly being TRBD2 (5 bases). Trimming pared 1 base from V and 3 bases from J, leaving 11 bases between. This CDR3 spans 14 amino acids. Germline loops: CDR1 SGDLS, CDR2 YYNGEE. The CDR3 loop reads CASSVYGENYEQYF. The CDR3 nucleotides read TGTGCCAGCAGCGTATACGGGGAAAACTACGAGCAGTACTTC. Based on the CDR3 plus reference TRBV9 and TRBJ2-7, the full variable domain is DSGVTQTPKHLITATGQRVTLRCSPRSGDLSVYWYQQSLDQGLQFLIQYYNGEERAKGNILERFSAQQFPDLHSELNLSSLELGDSALYFCASSVYGENYEQYFGPGTRLTVT.

The chain employs TRBV5-6 and TRBJ2-2, with 10 bases fitting TRBD1. Germline CDR1 SGHDT, CDR2 YYEEEE. The trim removed 2 bases at V and 8 bases at J, leaving 6 bases unmatched. The CDR3 loop spans 15 amino acids. CDR3 in DNA: TGTGCCAGCAGCTTTGGACAGGGGGTAACTGGGGAGCTGTTTTTT. Amino acid sequence: CASSFGQGVTGELFF.

The rearrangement uses TRBV6-5 and TRBJ1-2; 9 nucleotides align to TRBD1. The CDR3 runs 12 residues. Germline trimming cut 5 bases from V and 12 bases from J; bases unmatched to any gene: 7. Germline assignment: CDR1 MNHEY and CDR2 SVGAGI. The DNA for the CDR3 is TGTGCCAGCAGTATGACAGGGGGAAGGAACACCTTC. As protein: CASSMTGGRNTF.

The J gene is TRBJ1-2, the V gene TRBV4-2; 7 bases are a match to TRBD1. This CDR3 region has 18 residues. Germline CDR1 LGHNA, CDR2 YNFKEQ. Losses at the gene ends were 1 base for V and 3 bases for J; bases not matched to a gene: 14. In DNA, the CDR3 is TGTGCCAGCAGCCAAGTGGGGCCCAGACAGGGAGTCGACTATGGCTACACCTTC. Protein sequence: CASSQVGPRQGVDYGYTF.

This clone was detected only a few times. The V gene is TRBV28, the J gene TRBJ1-5; 9 nucleotides match TRBD1. The CDR3 is 16 residues long. Germline CDR1 MDHEN, CDR2 SYDVKM. The trim removed 5 bases at V and 4 bases at J, leaving 9 bases unmatched. CDR3 sequence (DNA): TGTGCCAGCAGTCCCTCGGGACAGGGTCGGAATCAGCCCCAGCATTTT. It yields the protein CASSPSGQGRNQPQHF.

This clone was seen once. This rearrangement joins TRBV7-9 to TRBJ2-2; D possibly corresponds to TRBD2 (5 bases). This CDR3 spans 15 amino acids. V was shortened by 1 base and J by 0 bases, with 6 bases between the two germline ends. Germline CDR1 and CDR2: SEHNR and FQNEAQ (reference sequence). The CDR3 nucleotides read TGTGCCAGCAGCTTAGGAGGGACGAACACCGGGGAGCTGTTTTTT. This gives the protein CASSLGGTNTGELFF. The whole variable domain, remainder taken from reference TRBV7-9 and TRBJ2-2, is DTGVSQNPRHKITKRGQNVTFRCDPISEHNRLYWYRQTLGQGPEFLTYFQNEAQLEKSRLLSDRFSAERPKGSFSTLEIQRTEQGDSAMYLCASSLGGTNTGELFFGEGSRLTVL.

In this sample, this clone turned up a few times. The rearrangement uses TRBV7-6 and TRBJ2-7; 10 nucleotides align to TRBD1. The CDR3 is 16 residues long. Germline CDR1 SGHVS, CDR2 FNYEAQ. The V gene end was trimmed by 1 base and the J gene end by 1 base; junction bases not matched to a gene: 4. The CDR3: CASSLGGQGRSYEQYF. The CDR3 DNA follows: TGTGCCAGCAGCTTAGGGGGACAGGGGAGATCCTACGAGCAGTACTTC.

This clone was seen just once. The V gene is TRBV4-1, the J gene TRBJ1-2, with D tentatively TRBD1 (6 bases). Per germline, CDR1 MGHRA and CDR2 YSYEKL. The CDR3 consists of 17 residues. Trimming left V 3 bases short and J 6 bases short, with 23 bases between. CDR3 sequence reads: CASSHASLWGPMDGYTF. For the CDR3, the DNA is TGCGCCAGCAGCCACGCTTCGCTTTGGGGGCCTATGGATGGCTACACCTTC.

The rearrangement joins TRBV6-6 to TRBJ1-4; 10 bases agree with TRBD1. In germline, CDR1 is MNHNY, CDR2 SVGAGI (reference sequence). Germline trimming cut 6 bases from V and 7 bases from J; bases unmatched to any gene: 8. CDR3 size: 15 residues. The CDR3 region has the DNA TGTGCCAGCAGGGCCCGGGGGGACAGGGGTGAAAAACTGTTTTTT. Its translation is CASRARGDRGEKLFF.

The rearrangement uses TRBV27 and TRBJ1-2; the match to TRBD1 covers 8 bases. The CDR3 sequence is 15 residues long. J lost 4 bases, V lost 5 bases, and 9 bases had no gene match. CDR1 and CDR2 (germline): MNHEY, SMNVEV (reference sequence). This chain's CDR3 is CASSLRSGGVYGYTF. The CDR3 DNA sequence: TGTGCCAGCAGTCTACGTTCAGGGGGCGTCTATGGCTACACCTTC.

This clone was seen a handful of times. The rearrangement joins TRBV13 to TRBJ2-7, with a weak D call TRBD2 (6 bases). V lost 0 bases and J 6 bases, leaving 21 bases between the germline ends. CDR3 size: 17 residues. Looked up from germline, CDR1 is PRHDT and CDR2 is FYEKMQ (reference sequence). CDR3 bases: TGTGCCAGCAGCTTAGGATCGGGGGAAGTTTCGATCGGCGAGCAGTACTTC. This encodes CASSLGSGEVSIGEQYF.

This sequence joins TRBV7-2 and TRBJ2-7; TRBD2 is a possible D gene (6 bases). Germline CDR1 and CDR2: SGHTA and FQGNSA. The CDR3 totals 15 residues. Trimming shortened V by 1 base and J by 3 bases, and 13 bases separated the two germline ends. CDR3 residues: CASSLGSGPIYEQYF. The CDR3 nucleotides read TGTGCCAGCAGCTTAGGTAGCGGCCCTATCTACGAGCAGTACTTC.

The sample holds one count of this clone. The chain joins TRBV5-6 to TRBJ1-4; D possibly corresponds to TRBD1 (5 bases). The ends were cut back, 0 bases at V and 8 bases at J, with 14 bases in the middle. Germline CDR1 SGHDT, CDR2 YYEEEE. CDR3 length: 15 residues. The CDR3 bases are TGTGCCAGCAGCTTGGACAGGAGGGGTAGAGAAAAACTGTTTTTT. Its translation: CASSLDRRGREKLFF.

The J gene is TRBJ1-5, the V gene TRBV7-8, with 8 bases fitting TRBD1. Germline lookup yields CDR1 SGHVS and CDR2 FQNEAQ. The V gene end was trimmed by 1 base and the J gene end by 6 bases; junction bases not matched to a gene: 8. The CDR3 is made up of 16 amino acids. CDR3 region: CASSLGGTGLFQPQHF. In DNA form, the CDR3 reads TGTGCCAGCAGCTTAGGGGGGACAGGTTTATTTCAGCCCCAGCATTTT. The complete variable domain, with remaining parts taken from reference TRBV7-8 and TRBJ1-5, reads GAGVSQSPRYKVAKRGQDVALRCDPISGHVSLFWYQQALGQGPEFLTYFQNEAQLDKSGLPSDRFFAERPEGSVSTLKIQRTQQEDSAVYLCASSLGGTGLFQPQHFGDGTRLSIL.

V usage is TRBV27 and J usage is TRBJ2-7, with D tentatively TRBD2 (6 bases). CDR1 is MNHEY and CDR2 is SMNVEV in the germline V gene (reference sequence). This CDR3 has 15 amino acids. V was trimmed by 3 bases and J by 2 bases, leaving 14 bases between them. For the CDR3, the DNA is TGTGCCAGCAGTTTTCGGGACTTTGGGCCCTACGAGCAGTACTTC. Translating it yields CASSFRDFGPYEQYF.

CDR3 protein: CASSRGGGKETQYF. CDR3 in DNA: TGTGCCAGCAGCCGTGGAGGGGGCAAGGAGACCCAGTACTTC. This chain links TRBV7-7 with TRBJ2-5; TRBD1 is a possible D gene (7 bases). Germline V gene sequence: CDR1 SSHAT, CDR2 FNYEAQ (reference sequence). V shed 5 bases and J shed 5 bases, with 15 bases lying between them. This CDR3 is built from 14 residues.